The rows below give T cell receptor beta chains drawn from one sample of a study of monozygotic twins with inflammatory bowel disease. TCRdb reworked the 5' RACE reads into one entry per CDR3 protein, no DNA. The sample features 160,000 or so distinct CDR3 sequences, with about 2.4% in its top ten. Material: blood. These receptors were taken from a human donor with ulcerative colitis or Crohn's disease, or a healthy co-twin of an affected twin (not recorded which). Each CDR3 is given with its conserved first and last residue.

v_call: TRBV5-1
cdr3_length: 18
j_call: TRBJ1-2
cdr3_aa: CASSFKTGIPRGDYGYTF

v_call: TRBV9
cdr3_length: 17
j_call: TRBJ1-5
cdr3_aa: CASSTPPGLARNQPQHF

v_call: TRBV12-3/TRBV12-4
cdr3_length: 13
j_call: TRBJ2-2
cdr3_aa: CASRTSAAGELFF

v_call: TRBV27
cdr3_length: 15
j_call: TRBJ2-3
cdr3_aa: CASSPRQGYTDTQYF

v_call: TRBV7-2
cdr3_length: 15
j_call: TRBJ2-3
cdr3_aa: CASSRTAGVEDTQYF

v_call: TRBV5-6
cdr3_length: 14
j_call: TRBJ2-1
cdr3_aa: CASSVRQRIHEQFF

v_call: TRBV5-1
cdr3_length: 16
j_call: TRBJ1-3
cdr3_aa: CASSSEGQGSGNTIYF

v_call: TRBV5-1
cdr3_length: 17
j_call: TRBJ2-5
cdr3_aa: CASSSETSGGPGETQYF

v_call: TRBV12-3/TRBV12-4
cdr3_length: 14
j_call: TRBJ1-2
cdr3_aa: CASSPRTGFWGYTF

v_call: TRBV10-3
cdr3_length: 15
j_call: TRBJ2-3
cdr3_aa: CAISASTGWGDTQYF

v_call: TRBV28
cdr3_length: 15
j_call: TRBJ2-4
cdr3_aa: CASSAPGPKRNIQYF

v_call: TRBV29-1
cdr3_length: 12
j_call: TRBJ2-7
cdr3_aa: CSAWGENYEQYF

v_call: TRBV5-4
cdr3_length: 14
j_call: TRBJ1-3
cdr3_aa: CASSAGLSGNTIYF

v_call: TRBV6-1
cdr3_length: 14
j_call: TRBJ2-2
cdr3_aa: CASWAIPNTGELFF

v_call: TRBV15
cdr3_length: 12
j_call: TRBJ1-2
cdr3_aa: CATSRALAGYTF

v_call: TRBV27
cdr3_length: 17
j_call: TRBJ1-2
cdr3_aa: CASSSYIRQGRRYGYTF

v_call: TRBV7-2
cdr3_length: 13
j_call: TRBJ2-7
cdr3_aa: CASSPRTTYEQYF

v_call: TRBV20-1
cdr3_length: 11
j_call: TRBJ1-4
cdr3_aa: CSAGSNEKLFF

v_call: TRBV27
cdr3_length: 12
j_call: TRBJ1-2
cdr3_aa: CASRTGPLGYTF

v_call: TRBV12-3/TRBV12-4
cdr3_length: 14
j_call: TRBJ2-5
cdr3_aa: CASTIQLALETQYF

v_call: TRBV29-1
cdr3_length: 18
j_call: TRBJ2-3
cdr3_aa: CSDRTFVMGRGYTDTQYF

v_call: TRBV20-1
cdr3_length: 12
j_call: TRBJ2-3
cdr3_aa: CSARTGAEAQYF

v_call: TRBV7-8
cdr3_length: 14
j_call: TRBJ2-7
cdr3_aa: CASSWGTGGDEQYF

v_call: TRBV5-1
cdr3_length: 15
j_call: TRBJ2-1
cdr3_aa: CASSLAMTGTGEQFF

v_call: TRBV19
cdr3_length: 14
j_call: TRBJ2-7
cdr3_aa: CASSMLQGGYEQYF

v_call: TRBV12-3/TRBV12-4
cdr3_length: 15
j_call: TRBJ2-7
cdr3_aa: CASSFAAGTGYEQYF

v_call: TRBV18
cdr3_length: 16
j_call: TRBJ2-1
cdr3_aa: CASSPQGAGVYNEQFF

v_call: TRBV19
cdr3_length: 15
j_call: TRBJ1-6
cdr3_aa: CASSQSMGYNSPLHF

v_call: TRBV20-1
cdr3_length: 17
j_call: TRBJ2-3
cdr3_aa: CSARTSGRSLSTDTQYF

v_call: TRBV5-1
cdr3_length: 15
j_call: TRBJ1-1
cdr3_aa: CASSLGETANTEAFF

v_call: TRBV2
cdr3_length: 11
j_call: TRBJ2-7
cdr3_aa: CASSEIYEQYF

v_call: TRBV7-8
cdr3_length: 16
j_call: TRBJ1-2
cdr3_aa: CASSRPAGTGGRGYTF

v_call: TRBV20-1
cdr3_length: 12
j_call: TRBJ2-7
cdr3_aa: CSARAVSYEQYF

v_call: TRBV5-5
cdr3_length: 14
j_call: TRBJ2-1
cdr3_aa: CASSLARVGNEQFF

v_call: TRBV4-3
cdr3_length: 15
j_call: TRBJ2-5
cdr3_aa: CASSHGGERQETQYF

v_call: TRBV12-3/TRBV12-4
cdr3_length: 14
j_call: TRBJ2-1
cdr3_aa: CASSLACGYNEQFF

v_call: TRBV18
cdr3_length: 17
j_call: TRBJ1-5
cdr3_aa: CASSPMADRGGYQPQHF

v_call: TRBV15
cdr3_length: 16
j_call: TRBJ2-2
cdr3_aa: CATSLGQTANTGELFF

v_call: TRBV29-1
cdr3_length: 12
j_call: TRBJ2-7
cdr3_aa: CSARTGAYEQYF

v_call: TRBV6-5
cdr3_length: 13
j_call: TRBJ2-2
cdr3_aa: CASRGSPPGELFF